The sequence of this T cell receptor beta chain was determined in a study of blood T cell repertoires in COVID-19. Study-wide context: COVID-19 samples collected from the United States, Italy and Spain covered acute and convalescent phases.

The CDR3 is 15 amino acids. V gave up 0 bases and J gave up 3 bases, with 10 bases separating them. The germline V gene encodes CDR1 SGHRS and CDR2 YFSETQ. Data came from immunoSEQ multiplex PCR; TCRdb stores just in-frame clones and leaves some out. The table has some 220,000 clones, 80% to 90% seen once. This clone was counted only a few times. This chain uses TRBV5-1 with TRBJ1-5; no clear D. The sequence derives from a man aged 50 to 60 with active or convalescent COVID-19. Sequenced sample: peripheral blood. CDR3 bases: TGCGCCAGCAGCTTGGCCGGGTTGGTCAATCAGCCCCAGCATTTT. Translating it yields CASSLAGLVNQPQHF.